These 29 T cell receptor beta chains came from one sample sequenced in a study of blood T cells in healthy people across ages. Using a J-beta primer mix together with a sample-barcoded 5' primer, a second PCR was run for roughly 6 to 12 cycles. TCRdb re-called the 5' RACE reads through MiXCR, storing one row per CDR3 protein. Among under 2 million distinct CDR3 sequences listed, 30% to 35% were seen once. Sequencing was done on a sample of blood. The source of these receptors is a woman under 40 in good health.

The J gene is TRBJ1-1, the V gene TRBV25-1; possible D gene TRBD1, 5 bases. The CDR3 covers 14 residues. V dropped 5 bases and J dropped 4 bases, with 14 bases sitting between them. Germline assignment: CDR1 MGHDK and CDR2 SYGVNS. CDR3 residues: CASSLGDSRTEAFF. The CDR3 DNA follows: TGTGCCAGCAGTCTTGGAGACAGTCGCACTGAAGCTTTCTTT.

This clonotype was recorded a few times. The gene calls are TRBV20-1 and TRBJ2-3; 7 positions match TRBD2. The CDR3 is 16 amino acids. Losses at the gene ends were 4 bases for V and 4 bases for J; bases not matched to a gene: 14. Per germline, CDR1 DFQATT and CDR2 SNEGSKA (reference sequence). The CDR3 is CSATHSKAGVPDTQYF. The CDR3 nucleotides are TGCAGTGCTACCCATTCGAAGGCGGGAGTGCCAGATACGCAGTATTTT.

This clonotype was counted at least ten times. The chain recombines TRBV29-1 with TRBJ2-1, with 8 positions matching TRBD2. The CDR3 totals 14 residues. J lost 3 bases, V lost 5 bases, and 6 bases had no gene match. Per germline, CDR1 SQVTM and CDR2 ANQGSEA. The CDR3 loop reads CSVQGLAGYNEQFF. CDR3 nucleotides: TGCAGCGTTCAGGGGCTAGCGGGCTACAATGAGCAGTTCTTC.

This clonotype occurred once. A read error may produce the germline difference seen at one junction end. The genes are TRBV5-1 and TRBJ2-5, with 10 bases fitting TRBD2. Germline V gives CDR1 SGHRS, CDR2 YFSETQ. The CDR3 loop spans 16 amino acids. The CDR3 DNA reads TGCGCCAGCAGCCCCCCGGGACTAGCGAGAGAAGAGATCCAGTACTTC. Its translation: CASSPPGLAREEIQYF.

This clonotype was seen a few times. The gene calls are TRBV4-2 and TRBJ2-3, with 10 bases aligning to TRBD2. Germline lookup yields CDR1 LGHNA and CDR2 YNFKEQ. The CDR3 loop spans 18 amino acids. V dropped 0 bases and J dropped 4; count of bases not matched to a gene: 10. The CDR3 sequence is CASSQDKLAGDEADTQYF. The CDR3 DNA is TGTGCCAGCAGCCAAGATAAGCTAGCGGGAGATGAAGCAGATACGCAGTATTTT.

In this sample, this clonotype turned up once. This chain uses TRBV6-2 or TRBV6-3 with TRBJ1-2; possibly TRBD1 for D (6 bases). The germline CDR1 and CDR2 sequences are MNHEY and SVGEGT. The CDR3 extends over 15 amino acids. With 4 bases removed from V and 3 bases from J, the gap between germline ends came to 15 bases. The CDR3 DNA follows: TGTGCCAGCAGTTCATCCCGGACAGTCTACTATGGCTACACCTTC. Encoded protein: CASSSSRTVYYGYTF.

The sample holds a few counts of this clonotype. This sequence joins TRBV12-3 or TRBV12-4 and TRBJ2-1; D gene uncertain. The length of the CDR3 is 13 residues. V was pared by 2 bases and J by 10 bases, with 12 bases between. For the CDR3, the DNA is TGTGCCAGCAGTTTACCGGCTCCACCGGAGCAGTTCTTC. Translation: CASSLPAPPEQFF.

This clonotype was found a few times. The CDR3 sequence is CASSEWDTEAFF. The CDR3 region has the DNA TGTGCCAGCAGTGAGTGGGACACTGAAGCTTTCTTT. The V call is TRBV25-1, the J call TRBJ1-1; no definite D call. Deletions cut 3 bases from V and 3 bases from J, with 5 bases between. The CDR3 totals 12 residues. Germline V gene lookup returns CDR1 MGHDK and CDR2 SYGVNS.

This clonotype was detected only a few times. This rearrangement joins TRBV12-3 or TRBV12-4 to TRBJ2-7; D is unresolved. V lost 3 bases and J 2 bases, leaving 20 bases between the germline ends. This CDR3 is built from 17 residues. DNA for the CDR3: TGTGCCAGCAGTTTTGGGGTCGCCCCAAACTTAACCTACGAGCAGTACTTC. Residues: CASSFGVAPNLTYEQYF.

This clonotype was seen a handful of times. This chain joins TRBV20-1 and TRBJ2-1, with D unclear. V lost 0 bases and J lost 4, with 13 bases in between. The CDR3 is 15 amino acids. Germline V CDR1 and CDR2: DFQATT, SNEGSKA (reference sequence). CDR3 loop: CSARDSQPRYNEQFF. As DNA, the CDR3 is TGCAGTGCTAGAGATAGTCAACCTCGATACAATGAGCAGTTCTTC.

This chain uses TRBV20-1 with TRBJ2-7, with TRBD2 matching over 10 bases. The germline V gene encodes CDR1 DFQATT and CDR2 SNEGSKA (reference sequence). The J segment lost 1 base and the V segment lost 1 base, leaving 10 bases of the junction unmatched. The CDR3 contains 17 residues. CDR3 protein: CSARAGTGTSVSYEQYF. DNA for the CDR3: TGCAGTGCTAGAGCAGGAACCGGGACTAGCGTATCCTACGAGCAGTACTTC.

This clonotype came up a few times. The chain joins TRBV15 to TRBJ2-1, with TRBD2 matching over 8 bases. CDR3 length: 16 amino acids. Germline trimming cut 3 bases from V and 3 bases from J; bases unmatched to any gene: 7. CDR1 LNHNV and CDR2 YYDKDF come from the germline V gene (reference sequence). CDR3 region: CATSSTDSGNYNEQFF. For the CDR3, the DNA is TGTGCCACCAGCAGCACAGATAGCGGGAACTACAATGAGCAGTTCTTC.

The rearrangement uses TRBV5-1 and TRBJ1-1, with D perhaps matching TRBD1 (5 bases). This CDR3 region has 17 residues. Germline assignment: CDR1 SGHRS and CDR2 YFSETQ. V gave up 0 bases and J gave up 1 base, with 16 bases separating them. The DNA for the CDR3 is TGCGCCAGCAGCTTGGAGGGCAGAGGGACTTGGAACACTGAAGCTTTCTTT. Translating it yields CASSLEGRGTWNTEAFF.

This clonotype has just a few counts. V and J are TRBV10-3 and TRBJ2-2; 9 bases are a match to TRBD2. CDR3 length: 15 amino acids. V shed 8 bases and J 2 bases; nucleotides not matched to a gene: 6. CDR1 is ENHRY and CDR2 is SYGVKD in the germline V gene. In DNA form, the CDR3 reads TGTGCCATCGGGGGGGGACTAGCAAACACCGGGGAGCTGTTTTTT. As protein: CAIGGGLANTGELFF.

This clonotype was detected only once. The gene calls are TRBV6-1 and TRBJ1-5; D call uncertain. Germline CDR1 is MNHNS and CDR2 is SASEGT. The CDR3 runs to 13 residues. Trimming cost V 3 bases and J 5 bases, with 8 bases left between them. In nucleotides, the CDR3 is TGTGCCAGCAGTGAGGAATGGGATCAGCCCCAGCATTTT. Residues: CASSEEWDQPQHF.

This clonotype has only a few counts. The J gene is TRBJ2-1, the V gene TRBV12-3 or TRBV12-4, with D perhaps TRBD2 (5 bases). CDR3 length: 12 residues. V was cut by 5 bases and J by 6 bases, with 8 bases left in between. CDR3 in DNA: TGTGCCAGCAGTCCGGGAATCAATGAGCAGTTCTTC. This codes for CASSPGINEQFF.

The sample holds a few counts of this clonotype. The chain combines TRBV5-6 with TRBJ2-1; perhaps D is TRBD1 or TRBD2 (5 bases each). The germline gives CDR1 SGHDT, CDR2 YYEEEE. This CDR3 has 14 amino acids. V was shortened by 3 bases and J by 6 bases, with 13 bases between the two germline ends. DNA for the CDR3: TGTGCCAGCAGCTCCTCCGGGGCCGGCAATGAGCAGTTCTTC. As protein: CASSSSGAGNEQFF.

In DNA form, the CDR3 reads TGTGCCAGCAGCGTAGCGAAGGCGGGAGAGCCCCCGCACTACGAGCAGTACTTC. This translates into CASSVAKAGEPPHYEQYF. This chain links TRBV9 with TRBJ2-7, with TRBD2 matching over 7 bases. This CDR3 comprises 18 residues. Trimming took 0 bases from V and 3 from J; bases not matched to a gene: 15. Germline CDR1 SGDLS, CDR2 YYNGEE. Drawing the rest from reference TRBV9 and TRBJ2-7, the complete variable domain is DSGVTQTPKHLITATGQRVTLRCSPRSGDLSVYWYQQSLDQGLQFLIQYYNGEERAKGNILERFSAQQFPDLHSELNLSSLELGDSALYFCASSVAKAGEPPHYEQYFGPGTRLTVT.

V usage is TRBV5-5 and J usage is TRBJ1-6; TRBD1 is a possible D gene (6 bases). CDR3 size: 16 residues. The germline CDR1 and CDR2 sequences are SGHKS and YYEKEE (reference sequence). V was pared by 2 bases and J by 6 bases, with 15 bases between. The CDR3 DNA is TGTGCCAGCAGCTTTAAGGGGGGCGCGGGTAATTCACCCCTCCACTTT. It codes for CASSFKGGAGNSPLHF.

This clonotype was counted between two and nine times. This chain connects TRBV5-1 to TRBJ2-1, with TRBD2 identical over 8 bases. After removal of 0 bases from V and 9 bases from J, the junction contained 17 bases not matched to a gene. The V gene's germline CDR1 is SGHRS and CDR2 YFSETQ. The CDR3 totals 18 residues. The CDR3 reads CASSLAVGAAGARGEQFF. The CDR3 bases are TGCGCCAGCAGCTTGGCGGTTGGGGCAGCGGGGGCCCGTGGTGAGCAGTTCTTC.

This chain links TRBV7-2 with TRBJ2-5, with D perhaps TRBD1 or TRBD2 (5 bases each). This CDR3 contains 14 residues. V lost 2 bases to trimming and J lost 7 bases, with 14 bases between them. Germline loops: CDR1 SGHTA, CDR2 FQGNSA. CDR3 nucleotides: TGTGCCAGCAGCTTAATGGGGGATTTGGGGACCCAGTACTTC. The encoded protein is CASSLMGDLGTQYF.

The CDR3 spells CSASIQNYEQYF. The CDR3 DNA reads TGCAGTGCTAGTATCCAAAACTACGAGCAGTACTTC. V and J are TRBV20-1 and TRBJ2-7; D is undetermined. The germline V gene has CDR1 DFQATT and CDR2 SNEGSKA (reference sequence). This CDR3 region has 12 residues. Trimming pared 3 bases from V and 3 bases from J, leaving 9 bases between.

CDR3 bases: TGTGCCAGCAGTGTATACCCTTACAATGAGCAGTTCTTC. Encoded protein: CASSVYPYNEQFF. The rearrangement joins TRBV6-1 to TRBJ2-1; D is unresolved. Trimming took off 4 bases at V and 4 bases at J, with 8 bases between the two ends. Germline CDR1 is MNHNS and CDR2 is SASEGT. The CDR3 is 13 amino acids.

This clonotype was detected many times. CDR3: CASSQDMGGPSGETQYF. The CDR3 DNA sequence: TGCGCCAGCAGCCAAGATATGGGGGGGCCGAGCGGAGAGACCCAGTACTTC. The rearrangement uses TRBV4-1 and TRBJ2-5, with D perhaps matching TRBD2 (7 bases). Germline CDR1 is MGHRA and CDR2 is YSYEKL. The CDR3 is 17 amino acids. The V end was cut by 0 bases, the J end by 4 bases, with 18 bases between.

The chain couples TRBV7-9 to TRBJ1-2; D is perhaps TRBD1 (6 bases). CDR1 SEHNR and CDR2 FQNEAQ come from the germline V gene (reference sequence). V shed 1 base and J shed 8 bases, with 17 bases lying between them. This CDR3 comprises 15 residues. The CDR3 nucleotides are TGTGCCAGCAGCTTAGGGGCGGGGGCGACGCGAGGCTACACCTTC. Translated: CASSLGAGATRGYTF.

The chain has TRBV20-1 and TRBJ1-6; D might be TRBD1 (5 bases). The V gene's germline CDR1 is DFQATT and CDR2 SNEGSKA (reference sequence). The CDR3 runs to 17 residues. V was cut by 3 bases and J by 13 bases, with 28 bases left in between. CDR3 residues: CSASEMRGNIARVPLHF. Here the CDR3 DNA reads TGCAGTGCTAGCGAAATGCGGGGGAATATAGCGAGGGTGCCCCTCCACTTT.

In its sample, this clonotype was seen a few times. V is TRBV12-3 or TRBV12-4 and J is TRBJ1-2, with TRBD1 matching over 9 bases. The CDR3 has 14 residues. Germline trimming cut 4 bases from V and 5 bases from J; bases unmatched to any gene: 5. This CDR3 reads CASSWTGVRYGYTF. The CDR3 bases are TGTGCCAGCAGTTGGACAGGGGTTAGGTATGGCTACACCTTC.

This clonotype has more than one count but fewer than ten. At one boundary the junction diverges from the germline segment, which might be a read error. The chain is built from TRBV4-2 and TRBJ2-4; the match to TRBD2 covers 10 bases. This CDR3 contains 18 residues. Germline CDR1 reads LGHNA; CDR2 reads YNFKEQ. Written as DNA, the CDR3 is TGTGTCAGCAGCCGAGTCCTGGCTAGCGGGAGATCGTTAAACATTCAGTACTTC. This translates into CVSSRVLASGRSLNIQYF.

The chain uses TRBV4-1 and TRBJ1-1, with D uncertain. The CDR3 runs 15 residues. V was pared by 4 bases and J by 1 base, with 13 bases between. Germline lookup yields CDR1 MGHRA and CDR2 YSYEKL. In DNA, the CDR3 is TGCGCCAGCAGCCGCTGGGCGGAGGGGAACACTGAAGCTTTCTTT. This codes for CASSRWAEGNTEAFF.